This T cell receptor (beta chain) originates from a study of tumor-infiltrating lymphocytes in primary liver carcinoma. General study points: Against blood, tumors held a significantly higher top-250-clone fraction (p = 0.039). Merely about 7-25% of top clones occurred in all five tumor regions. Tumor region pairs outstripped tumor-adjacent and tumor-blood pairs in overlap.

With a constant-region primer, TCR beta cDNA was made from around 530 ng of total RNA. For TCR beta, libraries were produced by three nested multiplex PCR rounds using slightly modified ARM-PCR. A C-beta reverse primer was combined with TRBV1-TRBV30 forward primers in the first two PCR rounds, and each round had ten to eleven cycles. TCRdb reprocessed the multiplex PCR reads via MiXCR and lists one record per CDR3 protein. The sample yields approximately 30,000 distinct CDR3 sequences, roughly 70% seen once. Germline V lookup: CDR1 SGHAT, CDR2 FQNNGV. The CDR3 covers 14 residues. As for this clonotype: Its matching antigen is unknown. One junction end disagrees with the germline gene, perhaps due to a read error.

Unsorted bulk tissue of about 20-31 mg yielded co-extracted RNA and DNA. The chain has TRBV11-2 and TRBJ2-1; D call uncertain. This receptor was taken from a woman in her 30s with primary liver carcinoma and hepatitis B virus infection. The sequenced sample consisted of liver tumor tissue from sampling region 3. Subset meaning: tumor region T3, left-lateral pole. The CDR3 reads CVSNQELGKNEQFF. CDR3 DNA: TGTGTCAGCAATCAAGAATTGGGGAAGAATGAGCAGTTCTTC. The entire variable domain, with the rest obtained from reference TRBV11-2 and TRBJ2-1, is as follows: EAGVAQSPRYKIIEKRQSVAFWCNPISGHATLYWYQQILGQGPKLLIQFQNNGVVDDSQLPKDRFSAERLKGVDSTLKIQPAKLEDSAVYLCVSNQELGKNEQFFGPGTRLTVL.